This TCR beta chain derives from a study of CD4 T cells in relation to SARS-CoV-2 and coronaviruses. Study-level findings and limits: About 65% of donors had memory CD4+ clonotypes crossrecognizing SARS-CoV-2 and common cold coronavirus spike. Samples before the pandemic and after infection were not matched within any donor.

Of note for this clone: Its antigen is as yet unknown.

Before the COVID-19 pandemic, during about 2011-2019, CD4+ T cells were taken from unexposed donors. Naive and memory CD4+ T cell DNA was deep-sequenced without culture. The table came from immunoSEQ multiplex PCR; TCRdb's copy has only in-frame clones and leaves some out. The table lists roughly 61,000 clones, 75% to 90% of them singletons, with roughly 1.4% in the top ten. With V trimmed by 6 bases and J by 0 bases, 10 bases remained unmatched. Germline CDR1 reads KGHSH; CDR2 reads LQKENI. The CDR3 covers 16 residues. The sequencing sample was made of memory CD4+ T cells from PBMCs. This chain uses TRBV18 with TRBJ2-7; 8 bases map to TRBD1. This TCR derives from a human donor in good health. The CDR3 bases are TGTGCCAGCTCCCCAGGGGGCCGAGGAACCTCCTACGAGCAGTACTTC. Translating it yields CASSPGGRGTSYEQYF.